This section outlines one T cell receptor (beta chain) sequence together with its context. The target antigen is unknown. This sample was taken from a study of radiotherapy plus CTLA-4 blockade in lung cancer. On the study more broadly: For about 18% of patients, objective responses occurred, and around 34% had disease control. Study-level findings and limits: Radiotherapy plus ipilimumab was followed by expansion in blood of tumor-derived TCR clones. Early clonal dynamics of blood T cells, together with interferon-beta, were reported as the best response predictor.

Repertoires were generated with immunoSEQ multiplex PCR, while TCRdb's copy carries only in-frame clones and drops some. Here the sample spans about 76,000 clones, around 76% being singletons. Chemo-refractory metastatic non-small-cell lung cancer patients received focal radiation with ipilimumab CTLA-4 blockade. With 0 bases removed from V and 10 bases from J, the gap between germline ends came to 15 bases. Germline lookup yields CDR1 MNHNY and CDR2 SVGAGI (reference sequence). The CDR3 is 14 residues long. The material sequenced was peripheral blood, taken from a patient treated with radiotherapy plus ipilimumab. This clonotype was sampled from a human donor with non-small cell lung cancer whose response to radiotherapy plus ipilimumab could not be evaluated. Some clones in this sample may be carry-over from other donors' samples. The V call is TRBV6-6, the J call TRBJ1-1; TRBD1 is a possible D gene (5 bases). The CDR3 spells CASSYSGGVTAAFF. The DNA of the CDR3 is TGTGCCAGCAGTTACTCGGGAGGGGTGACAGCAGCTTTCTTT.